The 14 T cell receptor beta chains below all came from one sample that was sequenced in a study of neoadjuvant anti-PD-1 for oral cavity cancer. TCRdb's copy holds only in-frame clones and misses some; the assay was immunoSEQ multiplex PCR. Among approximately 74,000 clones listed, less than 85% were seen once. The sequencing used PBMCs, collected before nivolumab (anti-PD-1) treatment. These receptors all come from a person aged 35-79 years with oral cavity squamous cell carcinoma.

The CDR3 is CASSLEGVSADTQYF. DNA for the CDR3: TGTGCCAGCAGTTTAGAAGGCGTATCCGCAGATACGCAGTATTTT. V gene TRBV28 combines with J gene TRBJ2-3; D uncertain. Trimming cost V 2 bases and J 4 bases, with 13 bases left between them. CDR1 MDHEN and CDR2 SYDVKM come from the germline V gene. This CDR3 region has 15 residues.

Regarding this clone: Sequence at one end of the junction differs from germline and may be a read error. The chain couples TRBV7-7 to TRBJ2-5; no reliable D call. This CDR3 comprises 12 residues. Germline V gene lookup returns CDR1 SSHAT and CDR2 FNYEAQ (reference sequence). CDR3 nucleotide sequence: TGTGCTAGCAGCCCCCAAGGGGAGACCCAGTACTTC. Protein sequence: CASSPQGETQYF.

The V gene is TRBV5-1, the J gene TRBJ2-7, with 7 nucleotides matching TRBD1. The CDR3 runs to 15 residues. V lost 5 bases and J lost 4; bases outside the gene matches: 12. Germline lookup yields CDR1 SGHRS and CDR2 YFSETQ. CDR3 loop: CASSAGTATLYEQYF. In nucleotides, the CDR3 is TGCGCCAGCAGTGCCGGGACAGCTACACTATACGAGCAGTACTTC. The full variable domain, with the rest looked up from reference TRBV5-1 and TRBJ2-7, is KAGVTQTPRYLIKTRGQQVTLSCSPISGHRSVSWYQQTPGQGLQFLFEYFSETQRNKGNFPGRFSGRQFSNSRSEMNVSTLELGDSALYLCASSAGTATLYEQYFGPGTRLTVT.

This clone was detected only a few times. The CDR3 nucleotides read TGTGCCAGCAGCGACCTTAACGAGCAGTACTTC. Translating gives CASSDLNEQYF. V usage is TRBV7-6 and J usage is TRBJ2-7; D gene uncertain. The CDR3 is 11 amino acids. In germline, CDR1 is SGHVS, CDR2 FNYEAQ. The V gene lost 5 bases and the J gene lost 5 bases, with 7 bases spanning the gap.

V gene TRBV14 combines with J gene TRBJ2-7; no clear D. There are 12 residues in the CDR3. Germline lookup yields CDR1 SGHDN and CDR2 FVKESK. With 4 bases removed from V and 4 bases from J, the gap between germline ends came to 8 bases. The CDR3 sequence: CASSLGRYEQYF. The DNA of the CDR3 is TGTGCCAGCAGCCTTGGACGGTACGAGCAGTACTTC.

This sequence joins TRBV5-1 and TRBJ1-1; 9 bases map to TRBD1. CDR1 and CDR2 from the germline V gene are SGHRS and YFSETQ. CDR3 size: 15 residues. V lost 4 bases and J lost 1; bases outside the gene matches: 5. The CDR3 nucleotides are TGCGCCAGCAGCCCGGGGACAGGGACGAACACTGAAGCTTTCTTT. As protein: CASSPGTGTNTEAFF.

This sequence joins TRBV6-5 and TRBJ2-3; D may be TRBD2 (5 bases). V was shortened by 2 bases and J by 6 bases, with 12 bases between the two germline ends. The CDR3 loop spans 14 amino acids. Germline loops: CDR1 MNHEY, CDR2 SVGAGI. The CDR3 reads CASSYEGPLDTQYF. The DNA for the CDR3 is TGTGCCAGCAGTTACGAGGGTCCTTTGGATACGCAGTATTTT.

This rearrangement joins TRBV9 to TRBJ2-1; 9 bases are shared with TRBD2. V was clipped by 3 bases and J by 5 bases; unmatched bases: 9. Germline values: CDR1 SGDLS, CDR2 YYNGEE. The CDR3 covers 16 residues. DNA for the CDR3: TGTGCCAGCAGCGATGCGGGAGGGCCGAATGACAATGAGCAGTTCTTC. It encodes CASSDAGGPNDNEQFF.

This chain links TRBV6-1 with TRBJ1-1; no firm D call. The V gene's germline CDR1 is MNHNS and CDR2 SASEGT. The V end was cut by 3 bases, the J end by 4 bases, with 12 bases between. CDR3 length: 14 amino acids. The CDR3 protein is CASSEAWVSTEAFF. In DNA form, the CDR3 reads TGTGCCAGCAGTGAGGCTTGGGTCAGCACTGAAGCTTTCTTT.

V is TRBV7-9 and J is TRBJ1-5; D is perhaps TRBD1 (6 bases). This CDR3 is built from 12 residues. Looked up from germline, CDR1 is SEHNR and CDR2 is FQNEAQ (reference sequence). The germline V and J ends were trimmed by 5 bases and 9 bases, with 11 bases remaining between them. This CDR3 is CASSTGLGPQHF. CDR3 DNA sequence: TGTGCCAGCAGCACAGGGTTAGGGCCCCAGCATTTT.

The V and J genes are TRBV10-3 and TRBJ2-5, with 7 bases identical to TRBD2. This CDR3 has 13 residues. After removal of 4 bases from V and 1 base from J, the junction contained 0 bases not matched to a gene. CDR1 ENHRY and CDR2 SYGVKD come from the germline V gene. The CDR3 reads CAISGGGQETQYF. As DNA, the CDR3 is TGTGCCATCAGTGGGGGGGGCCAAGAGACCCAGTACTTC.

The chain uses TRBV10-3 and TRBJ2-1, with D hard to call. In germline, CDR1 is ENHRY, CDR2 SYGVKD. This CDR3 is 15 amino acids long. Trimming removed 3 bases at V and 6 bases at J, with 15 bases between. As DNA, the CDR3 is TGTGCCATCAGTGAACGCGCCGGAACCACCAATGAGCAGTTCTTC. It codes for CAISERAGTTNEQFF.

The V gene is TRBV6-1, the J gene TRBJ2-2, with D unresolved. The germline CDR1 and CDR2 sequences are MNHNS and SASEGT. The CDR3 length is 14 residues. Trimming removed 3 bases from V and 3 bases from J, with 8 bases in between. CDR3 amino acids: CASSDGPDTGELFF. In DNA form, the CDR3 reads TGTGCCAGCAGTGATGGTCCGGACACCGGGGAGCTGTTTTTT.

This clone was counted only a few times. The chain joins TRBV6-5 to TRBJ2-3; D unresolved. Trimming shortened V by 0 bases and J by 9 bases, and 4 bases separated the two germline ends. Germline V CDR1 and CDR2: MNHEY, SVGAGI. The CDR3 is 11 residues long. CDR3 bases: TGTGCCAGCAGTTACTCATCGACGCAGTATTTT. It codes for CASSYSSTQYF.